These 8 T cell receptor beta chains originate from one sample sequenced in a study of CD8+ T cells in alopecia areata. Once RNA had been extracted, it was reverse transcribed into cDNA to act as the sequencing template. Some clones are missing from TCRdb's copy, which holds only in-frame ones; the method was immunoSEQ multiplex PCR. The sample yields 110,000 to 150,000 clones, roughly three fifths seen once. The sequenced sample was CD4+ T cells sorted from blood, obtained at week 0. The receptors come from a human donor with alopecia areata.

This clone was counted only a few times. The V call is TRBV29-1, the J call TRBJ2-2; tentatively, D is TRBD1 or TRBD2 (6 bases each). The V end was cut by 3 bases, the J end by 5 bases, with 13 bases between. Germline V gene lookup returns CDR1 SQVTM and CDR2 ANQGSEA. The CDR3 consists of 14 residues. The CDR3 is CSVDRGTHTGELFF. The CDR3 DNA sequence: TGCAGCGTTGATCGGGGGACACATACCGGGGAGCTGTTTTTT.

This clone was observed a few times. This chain connects TRBV14 to TRBJ1-1, with a weak D call TRBD1 (5 bases). This CDR3 has 16 amino acids. Germline CDR1 SGHDN, CDR2 FVKESK. V shed 1 base and J shed 4 bases, with 16 bases lying between them. Here the CDR3 reads CASSQVEGQGGTEAFF. The CDR3 region has the DNA TGTGCCAGCAGCCAAGTCGAAGGGCAGGGCGGCACTGAAGCTTTCTTT.

The rearrangement uses TRBV6-1 and TRBJ2-5; 8 positions match TRBD2. CDR3 length equals 15 residues. Trimming removed 8 bases from V and 7 bases from J; junction bases left unmatched: 15. The germline CDR1 and CDR2 sequences are MNHNS and SASEGT. CDR3 in amino acids: CASANGLARVATQYF. The CDR3 DNA reads TGTGCCAGCGCAAACGGACTAGCTCGGGTAGCGACCCAGTACTTC.

The genes are TRBV30 and TRBJ2-7, with a possible D match to TRBD1 (5 bases). The CDR3 consists of 12 residues. V dropped 5 bases and J dropped 13 bases, with 21 bases sitting between them. Germline V gene sequence: CDR1 GTSNPN, CDR2 SVGIG (reference sequence). CDR3 loop: CAWGRTPWAPYF. DNA for the CDR3: TGTGCCTGGGGACGGACACCGTGGGCGCCATACTTC.

The chain carries TRBV29-1 and TRBJ1-1, with D possibly TRBD1 on 6 matching bases. Per germline, CDR1 SQVTM and CDR2 ANQGSEA. There are 13 residues in the CDR3. V shed 6 bases and J shed 1 base, with 12 bases lying between them. CDR3 amino acids: CSVHGQPNTEAFF. The CDR3 DNA follows: TGCAGCGTCCATGGACAGCCGAACACTGAAGCTTTCTTT.

The rearrangement joins TRBV30 to TRBJ2-5; TRBD2 matches 14 bases. Germline assignment: CDR1 GTSNPN and CDR2 SVGIG (reference sequence). The CDR3 has 15 residues. J lost 6 bases, V lost 1 base, and 4 bases had no gene match. CDR3 nucleotides: TGTGCCTGGAGTGCCGGGACTAGCGGGGGAAAGACCCAGTACTTC. This codes for CAWSAGTSGGKTQYF.

This clone was seen at least ten times. The chain employs TRBV29-1 and TRBJ1-1; tentatively, D is TRBD1 (6 bases). The CDR3 runs 13 residues. The V gene lost 3 bases and the J gene lost 4 bases, with 12 bases spanning the gap. Per germline, CDR1 SQVTM and CDR2 ANQGSEA. The CDR3 DNA follows: TGCAGCGTTGAGGGGGGGCTCGGCACTGAAGCTTTCTTT. As protein: CSVEGGLGTEAFF. Filled out from reference TRBV29-1 and TRBJ1-1, the complete variable domain reads SAVISQKPSRDICQRGTSLTIQCQVDSQVTMMFWYRQQPGQSLTLIATANQGSEATYESGFVIDKFPISRPNLTFSTLTVSNMSPEDSSIYLCSVEGGLGTEAFFGQGTRLTVV.

The chain couples TRBV7-9 to TRBJ1-2; D not certain. V lost 5 bases to trimming and J lost 8 bases, with 9 bases between them. This CDR3 comprises 11 residues. CDR1 is SEHNR, CDR2 FQNEAQ, per germline (reference sequence). CDR3 loop: CASSPAGGYTF. CDR3 bases: TGTGCCAGCAGCCCAGCGGGGGGCTACACCTTC. Together with reference TRBV7-9 and TRBJ1-2, the CDR3 gives the full variable domain: DTGVSQNPRHKITKRGQNVTFRCDPISEHNRLYWYRQTLGQGPEFLTYFQNEAQLEKSRLLSDRFSAERPKGSFSTLEIQRTEQGDSAMYLCASSPAGGYTFGSGTRLTVV.